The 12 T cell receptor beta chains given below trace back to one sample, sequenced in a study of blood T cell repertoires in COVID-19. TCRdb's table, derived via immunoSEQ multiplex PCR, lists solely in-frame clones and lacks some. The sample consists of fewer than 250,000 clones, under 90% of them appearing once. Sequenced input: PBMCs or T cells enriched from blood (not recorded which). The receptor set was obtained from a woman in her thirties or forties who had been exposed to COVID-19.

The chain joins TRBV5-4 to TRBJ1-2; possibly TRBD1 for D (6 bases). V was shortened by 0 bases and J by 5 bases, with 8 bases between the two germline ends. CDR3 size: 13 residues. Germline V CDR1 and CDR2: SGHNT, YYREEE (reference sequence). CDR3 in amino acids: CASSLGGQYGYTF. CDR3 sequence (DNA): TGTGCCAGCAGCTTGGGGGGGCAGTATGGCTACACCTTC.

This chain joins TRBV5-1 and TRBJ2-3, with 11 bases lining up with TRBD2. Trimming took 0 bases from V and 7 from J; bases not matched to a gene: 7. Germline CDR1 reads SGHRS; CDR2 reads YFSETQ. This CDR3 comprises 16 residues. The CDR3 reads CASSLGSSGGANTQYF. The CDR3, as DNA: TGCGCCAGCAGCTTGGGGAGTAGCGGGGGGGCGAATACGCAGTATTTT.

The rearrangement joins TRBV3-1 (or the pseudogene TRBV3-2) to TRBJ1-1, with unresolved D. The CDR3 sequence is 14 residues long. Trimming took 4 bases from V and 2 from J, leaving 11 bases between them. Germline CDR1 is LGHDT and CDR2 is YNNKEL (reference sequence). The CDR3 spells CASSPTLSNTEAFF. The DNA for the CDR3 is TGTGCCAGCAGCCCGACACTTTCTAACACTGAAGCTTTCTTT.

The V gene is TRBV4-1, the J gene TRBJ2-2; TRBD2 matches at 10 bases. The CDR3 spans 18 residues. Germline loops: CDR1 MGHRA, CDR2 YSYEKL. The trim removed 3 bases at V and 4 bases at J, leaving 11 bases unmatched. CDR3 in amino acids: CASSHTASGGRSTGELFF. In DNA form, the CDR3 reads TGCGCCAGCAGCCATACAGCTAGCGGGGGACGGAGCACCGGGGAGCTGTTTTTT.

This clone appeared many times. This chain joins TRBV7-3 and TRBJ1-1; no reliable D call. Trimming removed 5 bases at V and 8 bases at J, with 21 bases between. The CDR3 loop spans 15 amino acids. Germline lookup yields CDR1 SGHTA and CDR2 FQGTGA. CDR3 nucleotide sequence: TGTGCCAGCAGCCTGGGTGGTCTGGGCCCGGGAGAAGCTTTCTTT. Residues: CASSLGGLGPGEAFF.

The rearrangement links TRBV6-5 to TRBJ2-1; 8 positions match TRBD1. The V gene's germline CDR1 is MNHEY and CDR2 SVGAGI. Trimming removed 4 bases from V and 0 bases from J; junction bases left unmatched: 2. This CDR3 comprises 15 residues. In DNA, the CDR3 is TGTGCCAGCAGTTTGACAGGGGACTCCTACAATGAGCAGTTCTTC. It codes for CASSLTGDSYNEQFF.

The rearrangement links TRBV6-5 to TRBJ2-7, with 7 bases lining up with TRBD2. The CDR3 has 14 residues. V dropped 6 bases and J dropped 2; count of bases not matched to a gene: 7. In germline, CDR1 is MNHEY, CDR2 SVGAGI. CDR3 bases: TGTGCCAGCAGCACGGGGGACTATACCTACGAGCAGTACTTC. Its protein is CASSTGDYTYEQYF.

This chain's CDR3 is CASSPRGGGTNEQFF. DNA of the CDR3: TGTGCCAGCAGCCCGCGCGGGGGCGGGACTAATGAGCAGTTCTTC. The V call is TRBV3-1 (or the pseudogene TRBV3-2), the J call TRBJ2-1, with D possibly matching TRBD2 (7 bases). Germline loops: CDR1 LGHDT, CDR2 YNNKEL (reference sequence). V was clipped by 4 bases and J by 7 bases, with 17 bases between them. The CDR3 length is 15 residues.

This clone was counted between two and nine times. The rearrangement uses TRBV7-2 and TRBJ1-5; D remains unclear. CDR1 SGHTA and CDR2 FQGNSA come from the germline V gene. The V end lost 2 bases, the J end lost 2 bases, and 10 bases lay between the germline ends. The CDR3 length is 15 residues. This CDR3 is CASSLWVAGNQPQHF. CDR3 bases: TGTGCCAGCAGCTTATGGGTCGCGGGCAATCAGCCCCAGCATTTT.

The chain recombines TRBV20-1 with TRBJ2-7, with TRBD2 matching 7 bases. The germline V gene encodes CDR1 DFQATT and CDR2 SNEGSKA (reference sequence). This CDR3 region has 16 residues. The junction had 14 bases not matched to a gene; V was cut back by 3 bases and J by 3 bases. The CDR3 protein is CSASFGMRGGSYEQYF. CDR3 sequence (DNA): TGCAGTGCTAGTTTCGGCATGCGCGGGGGTAGCTACGAGCAGTACTTC.

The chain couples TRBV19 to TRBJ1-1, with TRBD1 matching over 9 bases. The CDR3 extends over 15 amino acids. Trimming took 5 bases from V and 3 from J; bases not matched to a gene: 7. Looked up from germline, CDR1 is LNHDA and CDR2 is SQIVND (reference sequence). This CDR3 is CASSLGQGIDTEAFF. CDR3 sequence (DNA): TGTGCCAGTAGTCTAGGACAGGGGATCGACACTGAAGCTTTCTTT.

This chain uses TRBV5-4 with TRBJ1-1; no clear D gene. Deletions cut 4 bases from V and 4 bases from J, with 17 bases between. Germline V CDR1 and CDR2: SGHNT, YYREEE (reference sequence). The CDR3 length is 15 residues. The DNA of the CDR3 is TGTGCCAGCAGCCCCCAGTCAGGCCTTCGCACTGAAGCTTTCTTT. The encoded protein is CASSPQSGLRTEAFF.